This is a list of T cell receptor beta chains from one sample in a study of blood T cell repertoires in COVID-19. The data were produced by immunoSEQ multiplex PCR, yet TCRdb's version contains in-frame clones alone and is incomplete. The table shows 100,000 or so clones, with 70% to 80% occurring only once. The sequencing sample was made of peripheral blood. Receptors originate from a man between 70 and 80 years old with active or convalescent COVID-19. Each CDR3 is given with its conserved first and last residue. The D gene is left open where the match is weak. Expanded clones are given a class, and other clones once, few, many or no size at all.

d_call: TRBD2
clone_size: NA
v_call: TRBV15
j_call: TRBJ2-7
cdr3_aa: CATSRGIAGTPYEQYF
cdr3_nt: TGTGCCACCAGCAGGGGGATAGCGGGAACCCCCTACGAGCAGTACTTC

d_call: NA
clone_size: few
v_call: TRBV30
j_call: TRBJ1-1
cdr3_aa: CAWTEAWNTEAFF
cdr3_nt: TGTGCCTGGACGGAAGCGTGGAACACTGAAGCTTTCTTT

d_call: NA
clone_size: NA
v_call: TRBV9
j_call: TRBJ2-7
cdr3_aa: CASSVAGASEQYF
cdr3_nt: TGTGCCAGCAGCGTAGCGGGAGCCAGCGAGCAGTACTTC

d_call: TRBD1
clone_size: NA
v_call: TRBV5-1
j_call: TRBJ1-2
cdr3_aa: CASSSPSRGQDYGYTF
cdr3_nt: TGCGCCAGCAGCTCTCCAAGTAGGGGGCAAGACTATGGCTACACCTTC

d_call: NA
clone_size: NA
v_call: TRBV20-1
j_call: TRBJ1-1
cdr3_aa: CSASSAPMNTEAFF
cdr3_nt: TGCAGTGCTAGTAGCGCCCCCATGAACACTGAAGCTTTCTTT

d_call: TRBD1
clone_size: NA
v_call: TRBV5-1
j_call: TRBJ1-1
cdr3_aa: CASSPLTGSTEAFF
cdr3_nt: TGCGCCAGCAGCCCTTTGACAGGGAGCACTGAAGCTTTCTTT

d_call: NA
clone_size: NA
v_call: TRBV18
j_call: TRBJ2-1
cdr3_aa: CASSQGFGNEQFF
cdr3_nt: TGTGCCAGCTCCCAGGGGTTTGGCAATGAGCAGTTCTTC

d_call: TRBD2
clone_size: few
v_call: TRBV7-9
j_call: TRBJ2-1
cdr3_aa: CASSLGRLAGMAGNEQFF
cdr3_nt: TGTGCCAGCAGCTTAGGACGGCTAGCGGGGATGGCTGGCAATGAGCAGTTCTTC

d_call: TRBD1
clone_size: NA
v_call: TRBV5-1
j_call: TRBJ2-6
cdr3_aa: CASSWGDRRHSGANVLTF
cdr3_nt: TGCGCCAGCAGCTGGGGGGACAGGCGACACTCTGGGGCCAACGTCCTGACTTTC

d_call: TRBD1
clone_size: NA
v_call: TRBV28
j_call: TRBJ1-5
cdr3_aa: CASSWDREVQPQHF
cdr3_nt: TGTGCCAGCAGTTGGGACAGGGAGGTTCAGCCCCAGCATTTT

d_call: NA
clone_size: NA
v_call: TRBV5-4
j_call: TRBJ2-1
cdr3_aa: CASSGGLSNEQFF
cdr3_nt: TGTGCCAGCAGCGGAGGACTATCCAATGAGCAGTTCTTC

d_call: TRBD1
clone_size: NA
v_call: TRBV12-3/TRBV12-4
j_call: TRBJ1-3
cdr3_aa: CASSSTGVDTIYF
cdr3_nt: TGTGCCAGCAGTTCTACAGGGGTGGACACCATATATTTT

d_call: TRBD1
clone_size: NA
v_call: TRBV6-5
j_call: TRBJ2-2
cdr3_aa: CASRGGSAVPGELFF
cdr3_nt: TGTGCCAGCAGAGGGGGCAGCGCGGTCCCCGGGGAGCTGTTTTTT

d_call: NA
clone_size: NA
v_call: TRBV6-1
j_call: TRBJ2-7
cdr3_aa: CASSEGSGYGGTYEQYF
cdr3_nt: TGTGCCAGCAGTGAAGGGTCCGGGTATGGAGGAACCTACGAGCAGTACTTC

d_call: TRBD1
clone_size: NA
v_call: TRBV11-2
j_call: TRBJ1-2
cdr3_aa: CASSLDRRPGYTF
cdr3_nt: TGTGCCAGCAGCCTGGACAGGCGGCCTGGCTACACCTTC

d_call: NA
clone_size: NA
v_call: TRBV19
j_call: TRBJ2-1
cdr3_aa: CASSIGLESSYNEQFF
cdr3_nt: TGTGCCAGTAGTATAGGCCTAGAGAGCTCCTACAATGAGCAGTTCTTC

d_call: NA
clone_size: NA
v_call: TRBV10-3
j_call: TRBJ2-5
cdr3_aa: CAIRPDSSMKETQYF
cdr3_nt: TGTGCCATCAGGCCGGACTCGTCGATGAAAGAGACCCAGTACTTC

d_call: NA
clone_size: NA
v_call: TRBV15
j_call: TRBJ1-1
cdr3_aa: CATSPSGTQAFF
cdr3_nt: TGTGCCACCAGCCCAAGCGGGACTCAAGCTTTCTTT

d_call: TRBD1
clone_size: NA
v_call: TRBV9
j_call: TRBJ1-4
cdr3_aa: CASSVATGDEKLFF
cdr3_nt: TGTGCCAGCAGCGTAGCAACAGGGGATGAAAAACTGTTTTTT

d_call: NA
clone_size: few
v_call: TRBV7-9
j_call: TRBJ2-4
cdr3_aa: CASSSGQKLAKNIQYF
cdr3_nt: TGTGCCAGCAGCTCTGGACAGAAGCTAGCCAAAAACATTCAGTACTTC

d_call: NA
clone_size: NA
v_call: TRBV9
j_call: TRBJ1-4
cdr3_aa: CASSPAGGSEKLFF
cdr3_nt: TGTGCCAGCAGCCCCGCGGGGGGCAGTGAAAAACTGTTTTTT

d_call: TRBD1
clone_size: NA
v_call: TRBV19
j_call: TRBJ2-1
cdr3_aa: CASSLFGQGGNEQFF
cdr3_nt: TGTGCCAGTAGTCTTTTTGGACAGGGAGGCAATGAGCAGTTCTTC

d_call: TRBD1
clone_size: NA
v_call: TRBV5-1
j_call: TRBJ1-3
cdr3_aa: CASSGDRAGNTIYF
cdr3_nt: TGCGCCAGCAGCGGTGACAGGGCTGGAAACACCATATATTTT

d_call: NA
clone_size: NA
v_call: TRBV14
j_call: TRBJ1-6
cdr3_aa: CASSLGGSPRNSPLHF
cdr3_nt: TGTGCCAGCAGCCTTGGGGGGTCCCCACGGAATTCACCCCTCCACTTT

d_call: NA
clone_size: few
v_call: TRBV30
j_call: TRBJ1-2
cdr3_aa: CAWSAHGDYGYTF
cdr3_nt: TGTGCCTGGAGTGCACACGGGGACTATGGCTACACCTTC

d_call: TRBD2
clone_size: NA
v_call: TRBV5-1
j_call: TRBJ2-2
cdr3_aa: CASSSLAGGPTGELFF
cdr3_nt: TGCGCCAGCAGCTCACTAGCGGGGGGGCCTACCGGGGAGCTGTTTTTT

d_call: TRBD1
clone_size: NA
v_call: TRBV9
j_call: TRBJ2-2
cdr3_aa: CASSTLSDRETGELFF
cdr3_nt: TGTGCCAGCAGCACACTTTCGGACAGGGAAACCGGGGAGCTGTTTTTT

d_call: TRBD2
clone_size: NA
v_call: TRBV11-2
j_call: TRBJ2-4
cdr3_aa: CASSLVAIRPRGDIQYF
cdr3_nt: TGTGCCAGCAGCTTAGTTGCCATCAGGCCTCGGGGGGACATTCAGTACTTC

d_call: NA
clone_size: NA
v_call: TRBV5-6
j_call: TRBJ1-4
cdr3_aa: CASSFGSEDEKLFF
cdr3_nt: TGTGCCAGCAGCTTTGGCAGTGAGGATGAAAAACTGTTTTTT

d_call: TRBD1
clone_size: NA
v_call: TRBV30
j_call: TRBJ1-6
cdr3_aa: CAWSPPRQGKGSPLHF
cdr3_nt: TGTGCCTGGAGTCCCCCCAGACAGGGAAAGGGATCACCCCTCCACTTT

d_call: TRBD2
clone_size: NA
v_call: TRBV7-2
j_call: TRBJ2-2
cdr3_aa: CASSLDLAGDTGELFF
cdr3_nt: TGTGCCAGCAGCTTAGATCTAGCGGGAGACACCGGGGAGCTGTTTTTT

d_call: TRBD2
clone_size: few
v_call: TRBV18
j_call: TRBJ2-1
cdr3_aa: CASSPPGGSSYNEQFF
cdr3_nt: TGTGCCAGCTCACCACCGGGGGGGAGCTCCTACAATGAGCAGTTCTTC

d_call: TRBD1
clone_size: many
v_call: TRBV24-1
j_call: TRBJ2-4
cdr3_aa: CATSDSYRGNIQYF
cdr3_nt: TGTGCCACCAGTGATTCCTACAGGGGTAACATTCAGTACTTC

d_call: TRBD1
clone_size: NA
v_call: TRBV19
j_call: TRBJ1-3
cdr3_aa: CASSIVGGTAGNTIYF
cdr3_nt: TGTGCCAGTAGTATAGTAGGAGGGACAGCTGGAAACACCATATATTTT

d_call: NA
clone_size: NA
v_call: TRBV12-3/TRBV12-4
j_call: TRBJ1-4
cdr3_aa: CASSQGHNEKLFF
cdr3_nt: TGTGCCAGCAGTCAGGGTCACAATGAAAAACTGTTTTTT

d_call: NA
clone_size: NA
v_call: TRBV6-6
j_call: TRBJ2-5
cdr3_aa: CASSPREFKETQYF
cdr3_nt: TGTGCCAGCAGTCCGAGGGAATTTAAAGAGACCCAGTACTTC